The 19 T cell receptor beta chains listed next were all sequenced from one sample in a study of blood T cell repertoires in COVID-19. Sequencing was performed with immunoSEQ multiplex PCR; in TCRdb, only in-frame clones are kept and a portion is missing. The table shows about 67,000 clones, with roughly nine tenths occurring only once. What was sequenced was peripheral blood. These receptors all stem from a man aged 50 to 59 with active COVID-19.

The rearrangement links TRBV3-1 (or the pseudogene TRBV3-2) to TRBJ2-3; tentatively, D is TRBD1 (6 bases). CDR3 size: 14 residues. CDR1 and CDR2 from the germline V gene are LGHDT and YNNKEL (reference sequence). Trimming took 1 base from V and 3 from J, leaving 8 bases between them. The CDR3 DNA reads TGTGCCAGCAGCCAAGGGGACACTACAGATACGCAGTATTTT. This encodes CASSQGDTTDTQYF.

This chain links TRBV19 with TRBJ1-3; TRBD1 matches at 8 bases. Germline CDR1 and CDR2: LNHDA and SQIVND (reference sequence). The CDR3 spans 14 residues. Germline trimming cut 5 bases from V and 4 bases from J; bases unmatched to any gene: 4. CDR3 region: CASSYDRGGNTIYF. The CDR3, as DNA: TGTGCCAGTAGTTACGACAGGGGAGGAAACACCATATATTTT.

The chain has TRBV28 and TRBJ2-7, with 7 bases identical to TRBD2. The CDR3 extends over 14 amino acids. J was trimmed by 7 bases and V by 6 bases; bases with no gene match: 12. Germline values: CDR1 MDHEN, CDR2 SYDVKM. The CDR3 DNA follows: TGTGCCAGCAGGGTACCGGGACTACCAGGGGAGCAGTACTTC. It specifies CASRVPGLPGEQYF.

The chain recombines TRBV28 with TRBJ2-7, with 11 bases lining up with TRBD1. Trimming at V came to 5 bases and at J to 9 bases, leaving 24 bases not matched to a gene. Germline-derived CDR1 and CDR2 are MDHEN and SYDVKM. The CDR3 has 19 amino acids. CDR3: CASSPQHWTGGYFLRRQYF. The CDR3, as DNA: TGTGCCAGCAGTCCCCAACACTGGACAGGGGGCTACTTCCTACGGCGGCAGTACTTC.

The chain recombines TRBV7-9 with TRBJ2-7; a possible D gene is TRBD2 (6 bases). The CDR3 has 14 amino acids. Germline V lookup: CDR1 SEHNR, CDR2 FQNEAQ (reference sequence). Trimming shortened V by 3 bases and J by 3 bases, and 12 bases separated the two germline ends. This CDR3 reads CASSLETRRYEQYF. The CDR3 DNA follows: TGTGCCAGCAGCTTGGAGACTAGGCGCTACGAGCAGTACTTC. Full variable domain (outside the CDR3, taken from reference TRBV7-9 and TRBJ2-7): DTGVSQNPRHKITKRGQNVTFRCDPISEHNRLYWYRQTLGQGPEFLTYFQNEAQLEKSRLLSDRFSAERPKGSFSTLEIQRTEQGDSAMYLCASSLETRRYEQYFGPGTRLTVT.

The rearrangement links TRBV9 to TRBJ2-3; 10 nucleotides line up with TRBD2. CDR3 length equals 14 residues. CDR1 and CDR2 (germline): SGDLS, YYNGEE. Trimming at V came to 6 bases and at J to 2 bases, leaving 3 bases not matched to a gene. The CDR3 bases are TGTGCCAGCAATCTAGCGGGGGCCACAGATACGCAGTATTTT. Protein product: CASNLAGATDTQYF.

This clone was counted a single time. The V call is TRBV15, the J call TRBJ2-2; D call uncertain. CDR1 is LNHNV, CDR2 YYDKDF, per germline (reference sequence). The CDR3 sequence is 13 residues long. Deletions cut 0 bases from V and 7 bases from J, with 6 bases between. The CDR3 DNA reads as TGTGCCACCAGCAGAGATCTCCTCGGGGAGCTGTTTTTT. Translated, it gives CATSRDLLGELFF.

The rearrangement joins TRBV5-1 to TRBJ2-2; a possible D gene is TRBD1 (5 bases). Looked up from germline, CDR1 is SGHRS and CDR2 is YFSETQ. V was clipped by 0 bases and J by 5 bases, with 11 bases between them. This CDR3 is built from 15 residues. This CDR3 reads CASSLEGVRTGELFF. The CDR3 coding sequence is TGCGCCAGCAGCTTGGAAGGGGTTCGTACCGGGGAGCTGTTTTTT. Complete variable domain (other parts from reference TRBV5-1 and TRBJ2-2): KAGVTQTPRYLIKTRGQQVTLSCSPISGHRSVSWYQQTPGQGLQFLFEYFSETQRNKGNFPGRFSGRQFSNSRSEMNVSTLELGDSALYLCASSLEGVRTGELFFGEGSRLTVL.

The rearrangement uses TRBV7-6 and TRBJ2-3; TRBD1 matches at 9 bases. Germline assignment: CDR1 SGHVS and CDR2 FNYEAQ. The CDR3 runs to 15 residues. The junction had 6 bases not matched to a gene; V was cut back by 5 bases and J by 3 bases. CDR3: CASSPGTGRTDTQYF. In DNA, the CDR3 is TGTGCCAGCAGCCCCGGGACAGGGAGAACAGATACGCAGTATTTT.

The rearrangement joins TRBV13 to TRBJ2-1, with 9 bases fitting TRBD2. This CDR3 contains 16 residues. The trim removed 0 bases at V and 10 bases at J, leaving 10 bases unmatched. Per the germline V gene, CDR1 is PRHDT and CDR2 is FYEKMQ (reference sequence). The CDR3 sequence: CASSLGRAGGSREQFF. CDR3 DNA sequence: TGTGCCAGCAGCTTAGGTCGAGCGGGAGGATCCAGGGAGCAGTTCTTC.

This clone was counted a single time. The chain employs TRBV11-2 and TRBJ2-7; 12 bases agree with TRBD2. Germline CDR1 reads SGHAT; CDR2 reads FQNNGV. V shed 4 bases, J shed 9 bases, and the junction held 13 bases outside the gene matches. The CDR3 is 16 amino acids. CDR3 loop: CASSSLSSGRGDGQYF. The CDR3 bases are TGTGCCAGCAGCTCACTCTCTAGCGGGAGGGGAGACGGGCAGTACTTC.

The chain joins TRBV18 to TRBJ2-2, with 7 positions matching TRBD2. The V and J ends lost 5 bases and 0 bases, in that order; junction bases with no gene match: 0. The CDR3 covers 14 residues. Germline loops: CDR1 KGHSH, CDR2 LQKENI. The CDR3 coding sequence is TGTGCCAGCTCAGCGGGGGCGAACACCGGGGAGCTGTTTTTT. Its translation is CASSAGANTGELFF.

The chain is built from TRBV19 and TRBJ1-4, with 10 bases aligning to TRBD1. The CDR3 extends over 17 amino acids. V was pared by 10 bases and J by 0 bases, with 11 bases of the junction left unmatched. Germline CDR1 is LNHDA and CDR2 is SQIVND (reference sequence). CDR3 sequence reads: CATLPRTGGSTNEKLFF. The CDR3 coding sequence is TGTGCCACCCTACCACGGACAGGGGGGTCAACTAATGAAAAACTGTTTTTT.

The chain employs TRBV2 and TRBJ2-4, with D hard to call. In germline, CDR1 is SNHLY, CDR2 FYNNEI. The V and J ends lost 8 bases and 0 bases respectively, with 2 bases between them. The CDR3 sequence is 11 residues long. The CDR3 is CASLAKNIQYF. CDR3 DNA: TGTGCCAGCCTAGCCAAAAACATTCAGTACTTC.

J is TRBJ2-4 and V is TRBV4-3; 10 bases match TRBD2. With V trimmed by 0 bases and J by 6 bases, 5 bases remained unmatched. CDR1 is LGHNA and CDR2 is YSLEER in the germline V gene. This CDR3 comprises 16 residues. In nucleotides, the CDR3 is TGCGCCAGCAGCCAAGATACGGCTAGCGGGGGAAACATTCAGTACTTC. Translation gives CASSQDTASGGNIQYF.

The genes are TRBV2 and TRBJ1-3; weak D call: TRBD1 (5 bases). This CDR3 contains 15 residues. Germline CDR1 reads SNHLY; CDR2 reads FYNNEI. Trimming removed 5 bases at V and 1 base at J, with 12 bases between. CDR3 nucleotide sequence: TGTGCCAGCAGTCCCAGGGTTGGGTCTGGAAACACCATATATTTT. This translates into CASSPRVGSGNTIYF.

The chain recombines TRBV9 with TRBJ1-1; D remains ambiguous. Germline V gene data show CDR1 as SGDLS and CDR2 as YYNGEE. V lost 2 bases and J lost 4, with 12 bases in between. The CDR3 length is 14 residues. This CDR3 is CASSVEGDGTEAFF. The CDR3 DNA is TGTGCCAGCAGCGTTGAGGGCGACGGCACTGAAGCTTTCTTT.

This rearrangement joins TRBV5-1 to TRBJ1-3; D is ambiguous. The CDR3 is made up of 15 amino acids. Trimming pared 2 bases from V and 4 bases from J, leaving 13 bases between. Germline V gives CDR1 SGHRS, CDR2 YFSETQ. The CDR3 region is CASSLTGIVGNTIYF. CDR3 in DNA: TGCGCCAGCAGCTTAACCGGGATCGTAGGAAACACCATATATTTT.

The genes are TRBV24-1 and TRBJ2-3, with D perhaps TRBD2 (5 bases). The germline CDR1 and CDR2 sequences are KGHDR and SFDVKD. The CDR3 sequence is 12 residues long. V was pared by 12 bases and J by 2 bases, with 11 bases between. The CDR3 here is CACEGNTDTQYF. DNA for the CDR3: TGTGCCTGTGAGGGAAACACAGATACGCAGTATTTT.